Listed below are T cell receptor beta chains from one sample, sequenced in a study of chemoradiotherapy in HPV16-positive cancers. Sequencing was performed with immunoSEQ multiplex PCR; in TCRdb, only in-frame clones are kept and a portion is missing. The sample lists approximately 15,000 clones; about 86% were seen once. The material was blood, obtained from a patient who underwent chemoradiotherapy. The receptors come from a human donor with HPV-associated anogenital cancer. Both conserved end residues are part of each CDR3. The D gene is left open where the match is weak. Clone size appears in some rows only: once, few, many, or a class for an expanded clone.

NA,NA,TRBV6-6,TRBJ2-3,14,CASSAVRATDTQYF,TGTGCCAGCAGCGCGGTCCGGGCCACAGATACGCAGTATTTT
NA,TRBD2,TRBV5-4,TRBJ2-1,17,CASSLGGTSEFYNEQFF,TGTGCCAGCAGCTTGGGGGGGACTAGCGAATTCTACAATGAGCAGTTCTTC
NA,NA,TRBV7-3,TRBJ1-6,13,CASSPSTVAPLHF,TGTGCCAGCAGCCCCTCGACGGTGGCACCCCTCCACTTT
NA,TRBD1,TRBV2,TRBJ2-6,13,CASGQGPTNVLTF,TGTGCCAGTGGACAGGGACCCACCAACGTCCTGACTTTC
NA,TRBD1,TRBV19,TRBJ2-7,14,CASSPRDSSVGQYF,TGTGCCAGTAGTCCCCGGGACAGCTCCGTAGGTCAGTACTTC
NA,TRBD2,TRBV30,TRBJ2-1,15,CAWRGDYRGNNEQFF,TGTGCCTGGAGGGGGGACTACCGGGGAAACAATGAGCAGTTCTTC
NA,TRBD1,TRBV11-2,TRBJ2-5,13,CASSLDRGETQYF,TGTGCCAGCAGCTTAGACAGGGGGGAGACCCAGTACTTC
NA,NA,TRBV5-1,TRBJ1-4,15,CASGAWRRANEKLFF,TGCGCCAGCGGAGCATGGAGGAGGGCTAATGAAAAACTGTTTTTT
few,NA,TRBV25-1,TRBJ2-4,14,CASSGGSPGDIQYF,TGTGCCAGCAGTGGGGGCAGCCCCGGGGACATTCAGTACTTC
once,NA,TRBV19,TRBJ1-1,15,CASSLRDTWNTEAFF,TGTGCCAGTAGTCTAAGGGACACCTGGAACACTGAAGCTTTCTTT
NA,NA,TRBV6-6,TRBJ1-1,14,CASSYGGQKGEAFF,TGTGCCAGCAGTTACGGGGGCCAGAAGGGTGAAGCTTTCTTT
once,NA,TRBV28,TRBJ1-1,14,CASGPLRGNTEAFF,TGTGCCAGCGGACCACTAAGGGGGAACACTGAAGCTTTCTTT
NA,NA,TRBV19,TRBJ1-1,13,CASSGGSRTEAFF,TGTGCCAGTAGTGGGGGCAGTAGGACTGAAGCTTTCTTT
NA,NA,TRBV5-1,TRBJ1-1,14,CASSPRVANTEAFF,TGCGCCAGCAGCCCCAGGGTCGCCAACACTGAAGCTTTCTTT
NA,NA,TRBV5-1,TRBJ2-7,12,CASSEKDYEQYF,TGCGCCAGCAGCGAGAAGGACTACGAGCAGTACTTC
NA,TRBD1,TRBV5-1,TRBJ2-7,15,CASSSFGQAAYEQYF,TGCGCCAGCAGTTCCTTCGGACAGGCGGCCTACGAGCAGTACTTC
NA,NA,TRBV21-1,TRBJ2-7,15,CAGALRQGSPYEQYF,TGTGCCGGCGCACTCCGACAGGGATCCCCCTACGAGCAGTACTTC
NA,TRBD1,TRBV19,TRBJ1-5,16,CASSIWTGVGNQPQHF,TGTGCCAGTAGTATATGGACAGGGGTGGGCAATCAGCCCCAGCATTTT
NA,NA,TRBV12-5,TRBJ2-1,13,CASGLNEGLGQFF,TGTGCTAGTGGGTTGAATGAGGGCCTCGGGCAGTTCTTC
NA,TRBD1,TRBV11-3,TRBJ1-1,13,CASSLRGDTEAFF,TGTGCCAGCAGCCTCAGGGGGGACACTGAAGCTTTCTTT
once,NA,TRBV9,TRBJ2-1,15,CASSPGVGFYNEQFF,TGTGCCAGCAGCCCCGGGGTTGGATTCTACAATGAGCAGTTCTTC
once,TRBD1,TRBV7-9,TRBJ1-1,15,CASSVMTGRDTEAFF,TGTGCCAGCAGCGTGATGACAGGGCGGGACACTGAAGCTTTCTTT
NA,NA,TRBV11-2,TRBJ2-1,13,CASSLESGTDEFF,TGTGCCAGCAGCTTAGAAAGCGGGACAGATGAGTTCTTC
NA,TRBD1,TRBV19,TRBJ2-3,13,CATTDRVTDTQYF,TGTGCCACTACGGACAGGGTCACAGATACGCAGTATTTT
NA,TRBD1,TRBV7-9,TRBJ1-4,14,CASSSPGGGEKLFF,TGTGCCAGCAGTTCACCAGGGGGAGGTGAAAAACTGTTTTTT
NA,TRBD2,TRBV19,TRBJ2-2,15,CASSMTSGRTGELFF,TGTGCCAGTAGTATGACTAGCGGGAGGACCGGGGAGCTGTTTTTT
NA,TRBD2,TRBV5-1,TRBJ2-1,15,CASSLGTSLQAEQFF,TGCGCCAGCAGCTTGGGGACTAGCCTACAAGCTGAGCAGTTCTTC
NA,TRBD2,TRBV7-2,TRBJ2-7,15,CASSLGAGGAYEQYF,TGTGCCAGCAGCTTAGGAGCGGGAGGGGCCTACGAGCAGTACTTC
NA,NA,TRBV28,TRBJ1-6,14,CASSLTDYNSPLHF,TGTGCCAGCAGTCTGACAGACTATAATTCACCCCTCCACTTT
NA,TRBD1,TRBV7-8,TRBJ1-1,15,CASTTGTGRSTEAFF,TGTGCCAGCACCACCGGGACAGGGAGAAGCACTGAAGCTTTCTTT
NA,NA,TRBV21-1,TRBJ1-2,15,CASSKTRSVVYGYTF,TGTGCCAGCAGCAAAACTCGGTCGGTGGTGTATGGCTACACCTTC
NA,TRBD1,TRBV19,TRBJ2-1,15,CASSNGQGPYNEQFF,TGTGCCAGTAGTAATGGACAGGGCCCCTACAATGAGCAGTTCTTC
NA,NA,TRBV10-1,TRBJ1-3,17,CASSSGNYRTSGNTIYF,TGCGCCAGCAGTTCGGGTAATTACAGGACCTCTGGAAACACCATATATTTT
NA,TRBD1,TRBV19,TRBJ1-2,14,CASSILGGNYGYTF,TGTGCCAGTAGTATACTAGGGGGCAACTATGGCTACACCTTC
NA,TRBD1,TRBV19,TRBJ2-5,14,CASSKDRASETQYF,TGTGCCAGTAGCAAGGACAGGGCTTCAGAGACCCAGTACTTC
NA,NA,TRBV11-2,TRBJ2-3,16,CASSLGAGNVGDTQYF,TGTGCCAGCAGCTTAGGCGCGGGGAACGTAGGAGATACGCAGTATTTT
NA,NA,TRBV28,TRBJ1-4,17,CASSLGWTALANEKLFF,TGTGCCAGCAGTTTAGGCTGGACAGCTCTAGCTAATGAAAAACTGTTTTTT
once,TRBD2,TRBV30,TRBJ2-1,12,CAWGAGLAEQFF,TGTGCCTGGGGTGCTGGACTAGCGGAGCAGTTCTTC
once,NA,TRBV4-1,TRBJ1-1,15,CASSQDEASGTEAFF,TGCGCCAGCAGCCAAGACGAGGCATCGGGCACTGAAGCTTTCTTT
NA,NA,TRBV5-4,TRBJ1-5,15,CASSLMGVGDQPQHF,TGTGCCAGCAGCTTAATGGGAGTAGGGGATCAGCCCCAGCATTTT
NA,NA,TRBV7-9,TRBJ2-7,16,CASSLLGLAGPGEQYF,TGTGCCAGCAGCTTACTGGGGTTGGCAGGGCCGGGTGAGCAGTACTTC
few,NA,TRBV30,TRBJ1-5,14,CAWTGTGVNQAQHF,TGTGCCTGGACGGGTACAGGAGTCAATCAGGCCCAGCATTTT
NA,NA,TRBV11-2,TRBJ2-7,15,CASSSQGGLRYEQYF,TGTGCCAGCAGCTCCCAGGGAGGACTTCGCTACGAGCAGTACTTC
once,NA,TRBV5-1,TRBJ1-1,14,CASSWPPQNTEAFF,TGCGCCAGCAGCTGGCCCCCCCAGAACACTGAAGCTTTCTTT
NA,NA,TRBV28,TRBJ1-3,14,CASSFFDSGNTIYF,TGTGCCAGCAGTTTTTTCGACTCTGGAAACACCATATATTTT
NA,NA,TRBV11-2,TRBJ1-2,14,CASSLERGGYGYTF,TGTGCCAGCAGCTTAGAGAGGGGTGGTTATGGCTACACCTTC
NA,TRBD1,TRBV5-4,TRBJ2-7,16,CASSLPGQGARYEQYF,TGTGCCAGCAGCTTGCCCGGACAGGGGGCGCGATACGAGCAGTACTTC
few,TRBD1,TRBV6-1,TRBJ1-2,17,CASSETNLDRGHYGYTF,TGTGCCAGCAGTGAAACTAATCTTGACAGGGGGCACTATGGCTACACCTTC
once,TRBD1,TRBV18,TRBJ1-2,15,CASSPGMGQVHGYTF,TGTGCCAGCTCACCGGGAATGGGACAGGTCCATGGCTACACCTTC
NA,TRBD1,TRBV12-5,TRBJ2-5,15,CASGPGQGPQETQYF,TGTGCTAGTGGCCCCGGACAGGGGCCCCAAGAGACCCAGTACTTC
NA,NA,TRBV7-9,TRBJ2-7,15,CASSPKTRRDYEQYF,TGTGCCAGCAGTCCCAAGACTCGAAGAGACTACGAGCAGTACTTC
NA,NA,TRBV21-1,TRBJ1-2,18,CASSRAAGTGLLNYGYTF,TGTGCCAGCAGCAGAGCCGCCGGGACAGGGTTGCTTAACTATGGCTACACCTTC
few,TRBD2,TRBV5-5,TRBJ2-5,13,CASNIGGEETQYF,TGTGCCAGCAACATTGGGGGGGAGGAGACCCAGTACTTC